This paragraph covers one T cell receptor (beta chain) sequence. No antigen is known for it. No base-level quality is on record; no much larger clone is a single base apart. The cohort was made up of approximately 700 healthy bone marrow donors. At the time of sampling, all cohort members were nominally healthy, though unrecorded immune exposures were likely present. The donor was CMV seronegative and belonged to the group of around 350 seronegative cohort members. Each donor provided a peripheral blood sample, and peripheral blood mononuclear cells were used for TCR beta sequencing. The Qiagen DNeasy Blood Extraction Kit was used to extract genomic DNA from the blood cell samples. This specimen comes from a study of cytomegalovirus exposure and HLA in healthy donors (dated by TCRdb to 2015 to 2018). In the study overall: In an earlier analysis of under 600 of the donors, 276 Gb of sequence data and 117 million unique TCR beta sequences from about 179 million T cells were reported. An early release covering approximately 600 HLA-typed donors comprised about 320 gigabases of sequencing data and roughly 86 million unique TCR sequences. Of the 350 to 400 genotyped donors, about 84% fell in the genetic ancestry cluster associated with self-reported Caucasian donors. The study aimed to test whether cataloging public T cell receptors could reveal signatures of past pathogen exposure. The study used immunosequencing to profile the T cell repertoires of 670 or so subjects and linked those repertoires to cytomegalovirus serostatus. Along with the roughly 670-subject first cohort, a separate validation cohort of over a hundred different subjects was used. To predict cytomegalovirus infection status, the study combined high-throughput TCR immunosequencing, statistical association of individual TCRs with disease status, and machine learning. A later analysis re-examined previously published TCR beta repertoires from about 670 donors and added high-resolution HLA genotyping to investigate patterns of TCR occurrence. The later analysis used no new phenotypic data to find candidate immune exposures, relying instead on TCR beta sequences and their occurrence across donors. In an earlier analysis of around 540 of the donors, high-throughput TCR beta sequencing was used to judge whether each TCR beta V gene segment behaved as functional or pseudogenic. Donor age, sex, ethnicity and CMV serostatus were compiled together with the repertoire data. In a later genetic analysis, genome-wide SNP genotypes for about three fifths of the roughly 670 donors were used, and that subset was treated as a discovery cohort. Every repertoire in the discovery cohort had been generated on one and the same sequencing platform. HLA typing covered class I and class II loci at four-digit resolution. Typing coverage varied by locus: roughly 629-630 donors for A, B, C, DRB1 and DQB1; approximately 520 for DQA1; 600 to 610 for DPA1; around 490 for DPB1. Because of strong linkage in the cohort, roughly 5 DR-DQ haplotypes were treated as single units for association and clustering. On average, around 240,000 unique TCR beta nucleotide sequences were sequenced per donor among some 430 genotyped donors of the cohort, with roughly a sixth of those sequences being non-productive.

General study outcomes and caveats: The classifier was reported to diagnose cytomegalovirus status with high specificity and sensitivity in both the original and validation cohorts. The sequencing pipeline was judged likely to have produced a cluster of highly shared sequence variants as a technical artifact. In a later analysis, the rate of TCR association differed among HLA loci, with DRB1 alleles having the most associated TCRs and HLA-C alleles having the fewest. CMV serostatus was the only immune exposure information available for the cohort. According to the authors, the approach could potentially be generalized to other disease states and immunological phenotypes. In a later genetic analysis, a missense DCLRE1C variant was associated with V-gene and J-gene trimming of TCR beta chains, and the association was replicated in an independent cohort. Because HLA typing was missing for some donors at each locus, association tests included only the typed subset. According to a later analysis, parvovirus B19, influenza, CMV and Epstein-Barr virus appeared linked to several top co-occurrence clusters. Most TCR sequences were observed very rarely across donors, whereas some public TCRs were present in many individuals. The presence/absence analyses assumed that sequencing depth was roughly uniform across donors, and that assumption may not be true. In a later analysis, over 15,000 TCR beta sequences were associated with specific HLA alleles at a false discovery rate of 0.05. Compared with the approximately 720-donor mean, donors in an Asian-associated ancestry cluster had fewer N-insertions in productive TCRs, according to a later genetic analysis. In vitro tests confirmed that a few of the cytomegalovirus-associated TCR beta chains recognize cytomegalovirus antigens. In a later analysis, most CMV-associated TCR beta chains were found to appear HLA-restricted, with HLA associations seemingly driven largely by CMV exposure. Correlated functional status among segregating V segments might be attributable to linkage disequilibrium, but an unknown experimental factor could not be ruled out. Some IMGT-functional V segments, including TRBV6-2 and TRBV6-3, could not be told apart with the 87-base-pair reads, so those segments were excluded. The study gave a list of about 150 TCR beta chains associated with cytomegalovirus. Compared with equally common non-associated chains, HLA-associated TCR beta chains in a later analysis were more clonally expanded and had lower generation probabilities. Only TCR beta chains were sequenced in this cohort, and the absence of alpha or paired-chain data limited detectable features. An earlier analysis of around 500 of the donors showed that most TCR beta V segments appeared in productive rearrangements either about 87% or about 30% of the time, which broadly matched IMGT annotations. A further reported finding was that TCR beta sequences accurately predicted the HLA-A and HLA-B alleles for most subjects in the first cohort. When HLA alleles, especially DR and DQ, strongly co-occurred, attributing TCR associations to individual alleles was difficult. The earlier analysis of 587 of the donors excluded roughly 17 rarely observed V segments, including chromosome 9 orphons, because counts were too low.

The library was prepared using the immunoSEQ multiplex PCR assay. The multiplex PCR relied on a mix of 60 forward primers for TCR Vbeta segments and 13 reverse primers for TCR Jbeta segments. Amplification of the CDR3 region of rearranged TCR beta genes was performed with a multiplex PCR assay on genomic DNA. The amplified TCR beta libraries were sequenced on the Illumina HiSeq System as 87-base-pair reads. On the authors' methods: A later analysis tallied tens of millions of unique TCR beta chains across the 660 or so repertoires, and about 10 million of those chains were shared by two or more donors. Raw reads were error-corrected and collapsed into unique sequences with a nearest-neighbor algorithm that merged closely related sequences to remove PCR and sequencing errors. To assign V, D and J gene segments, CDR3 sequences were aligned to IMGT reference sequences. For a sequence to be retained, a match of at least six nucleotides was required to both a V gene segment and a J gene segment. Rearrangements were classified as productive when the CDR3 lacked stop codons and remained in frame with V and J, and all other rearrangements were classified as non-productive. CDR3 was defined according to IMGT convention as the region running from the second conserved V-encoded cysteine to the conserved J-encoded phenylalanine. The earlier analysis of 587 of the donors excluded sequences that lacked an unambiguous match to a single V gene segment. An earlier analysis of several hundred of the donors classified V segments as functional when productive rearrangements were above 56.7% and as segregating when the standard deviation between donors was above 5%. A statistical classification framework was developed to diagnose cytomegalovirus status using the catalog of TCR beta chain sequences. In a later analysis, TCR nucleotide sequences were compared against IMGT/GENE-DB human TR gene sequences so that V and J genes could be assigned. A later analysis assigned CDR3 sequences and most-parsimonious VDJ recombination scenarios with the TCRdist pipeline. In a later analysis, each TCR beta chain was defined by its CDR3 amino acid sequence together with its V-gene family, and reads without a unique V-gene family were excluded. To address suspected cross-contamination and a sequencing artifact, a later analysis removed around 590 highly shared, low-generation-probability nucleotide sequences. In a later analysis, a clonal expansion index for each public chain was calculated from normalized within-repertoire ranks of inferred template counts. In a later analysis, generation probabilities were computed using a VDJ recombination model fitted to out-of-frame rearrangements, and the results were checked against IGoR. In a later analysis, hypergeometric tests were used to score TCR-TCR, TCR-HLA and TCR-CMV co-occurrence, with a repertoire-size bias correction applied to TCR pairs. A later analysis estimated false discovery rates by permuting HLA or CMV assignments 20 times. In a later analysis, co-occurring TCRs were grouped with DBSCAN, and TCRdist sequence similarity was added when clustering was performed within HLA-allele-positive subsets. For co-occurrence clustering, repertoires with fewer than 30,000 or more than 120,000 public chains were excluded, along with 5 or 6 repertoires with anomalous nucleotide sharing. The source is immuneACCESS, and TCRdb retained only in-frame sequences with V and J called. Part of the clones is not carried over; for the studies checked, unresolved V genes explain less than half of this, and the remainder is unexplained. That table supplies the V and J calls and clone size; D and trimming were determined from the DNA. The sample table contains about 190,000 clones; only one count was recorded for approximately 80% of them. The ten largest clones represent around 0.69% of the sample.

The CDR3 goes from the cysteine to the phenylalanine over 15 residues. The CDR3 DNA has 45 bases and is translated from base 1. CDR1 and CDR2, looked up from the germline V gene, are LGHNA and YSLEER. V lost 3 bases and J lost 2 bases, and the count of bases not matched to a germline gene is 6. This clonotype was sampled from a boy aged 5-17 years in good health and CMV-seronegative. The sample was PBMCs. The V and J genes are TRBV4-3 and TRBJ1-2, with TRBD1 matching 7 junction bases. The CDR3 protein is CASSQNRGMNYGYTF. The nucleotides are TGCGCCAGCAGCCAGAACAGGGGCATGAACTATGGCTACACCTTC.